One and the same sample provided the 15 T cell receptor beta chains below, sequenced in a study of T-cell reconstitution after alpha-beta-depleted transplantation in children. Preparation of the TCRbeta library involved a method that used unique molecular identifiers. Each CDR3 protein is one row after TCRdb ran MiXCR on the PCR reads. The table lists 450,000 to 550,000 distinct CDR3 sequences, 9.5% to 12% of them singletons. The sequencing used PBMCs, mostly from graft donor cells, collected 180 days after TCRalphabeta/CD19-depleted stem cell transplant. The receptors shown here come from a female patient aged 2-9 years who had a stem cell transplant for aplastic anemia, so the T cells may come from the graft donor.

In this sample, this clonotype turned up a few times. The J gene is TRBJ2-1, the V gene TRBV6-2 or TRBV6-3, with 7 nucleotides matching TRBD1. J was trimmed by 5 bases and V by 5 bases; bases with no gene match: 12. CDR3 length: 16 amino acids. Germline CDR1 is MNHEY and CDR2 is SVGEGT. The CDR3 protein is CASSDRDTPLHNEQFF. DNA of the CDR3: TGTGCCAGCAGTGACAGGGACACACCACTACACAATGAGCAGTTCTTC.

The DNA of the CDR3 is TGTGCCAGCAGCCCCGCCCCAAGGAGCTCCTATAATTCACCCCTCCACTTT. Translation gives CASSPAPRSSYNSPLHF. The genes are TRBV3-1 and TRBJ1-6; D remains unclear. Germline V gene data show CDR1 as LGHDT and CDR2 as YNNKEL (reference sequence). CDR3 length equals 17 residues. V lost 4 bases, J lost 0 bases, and 13 bases lay in between.

This clonotype has ten or more counts. This chain connects TRBV12-3 or TRBV12-4 to TRBJ1-1; D unclear. V was trimmed by 1 base and J by 0 bases, leaving 9 bases between them. The CDR3 runs to 15 residues. The CDR3 loop is CASSLVLPMNTEAFF. Here the CDR3 DNA reads TGTGCCAGCAGTTTAGTTTTACCAATGAACACTGAAGCTTTCTTT.

This clonotype occurred many times. CDR3: CASSLDRGETQYF. Here the CDR3 DNA reads TGTGCCAGCAGCTTAGACAGGGGAGAGACCCAGTACTTC. This chain joins TRBV7-2 and TRBJ2-5; 7 nucleotides line up with TRBD1. This CDR3 is built from 13 residues. Germline CDR1 SGHTA, CDR2 FQGNSA. V was pared by 1 base and J by 4 bases, with 0 bases of the junction left unmatched.

This clonotype was observed a handful of times. The CDR3, as DNA: TGTGCCAGCAGCTTACCGCGGGGGTGGGGCGAGACCTACAATGAGCAGTTCTTC. As protein: CASSLPRGWGETYNEQFF. This chain joins TRBV11-1 and TRBJ2-1; 7 positions match TRBD2. With V trimmed by 2 bases and J by 2 bases, 12 bases remained unmatched. This CDR3 is 18 amino acids long. Germline V lookup: CDR1 SGHAT, CDR2 FQDESV (reference sequence).

As regards this clonotype: The germline gene is not matched at one end of the junction; a read error may be the cause. The chain has TRBV14 and TRBJ2-7; TRBD2 matches 9 bases. The CDR3 has 16 amino acids. Per the germline V gene, CDR1 is SGHDN and CDR2 is FVKESK. The CDR3 here is CAGSLPGLALKDEQYF. The CDR3 bases are TGTGCCGGCAGCCTTCCGGGACTAGCCCTTAAGGACGAGCAGTACTTC. The variable domain in full, completed from reference TRBV14 and TRBJ2-7, reads EAGVTQFPSHSVIEKGQTVTLRCDPISGHDNLYWYRRVMGKEIKFLLHFVKESKQDESGMPNNRFLAERTGGTYSTLKVQPAELEDSGVYFCAGSLPGLALKDEQYFGPGTRLTVT.

This clonotype appeared a few times. The rearrangement uses TRBV27 and TRBJ2-5, with TRBD1 matching 7 bases. The germline V gene has CDR1 MNHEY and CDR2 SMNVEV (reference sequence). V dropped 9 bases and J dropped 5; count of bases not matched to a gene: 9. The CDR3 contains 13 residues. Written as DNA, the CDR3 is TGTGCCAGTTCACAGGGGAACGGGGAGACCCAGTACTTC. Translation gives CASSQGNGETQYF.

This sequence joins TRBV4-3 and TRBJ2-2; no clear D. The germline V gene has CDR1 LGHNA and CDR2 YSLEER. The V end lost 3 bases, the J end lost 3 bases, and 8 bases lay between the germline ends. The CDR3 is made up of 14 amino acids. The DNA for the CDR3 is TGCGCCAGCAGCCATAACCAGTACACCGGGGAGCTGTTTTTT. Protein product: CASSHNQYTGELFF.

In this sample, this clonotype turned up a few times. V usage is TRBV7-9 and J usage is TRBJ1-2; D uncertain. Looked up from germline, CDR1 is SEHNR and CDR2 is FQNEAQ (reference sequence). CDR3 size: 16 residues. V dropped 6 bases and J dropped 2 bases, with 19 bases sitting between them. The CDR3 spells CASSYLDGEGNYGYTF. As DNA, the CDR3 is TGTGCCAGCAGTTATCTCGACGGCGAGGGAAACTATGGCTACACCTTC.

For the CDR3, the DNA is TGTGCCAGCAGTTTAAAGACTAGCGGGAGAGGAGATACGCAGTATTTT. It yields the protein CASSLKTSGRGDTQYF. V and J are TRBV12-3 or TRBV12-4 and TRBJ2-3; 12 nucleotides match TRBD2. CDR3 size: 16 residues. With 2 bases clipped from V and 5 bases from J, the junction kept 5 bases outside the gene matches.

The chain employs TRBV15 and TRBJ2-5, with 7 bases lining up with TRBD2. V lost 0 bases, J lost 4 bases, and 11 bases stayed unmatched. Germline lookup yields CDR1 LNHNV and CDR2 YYDKDF (reference sequence). CDR3 length equals 17 residues. CDR3 protein: CATSRDLRGKIGETQYF. DNA of the CDR3: TGTGCCACCAGCAGAGATTTGCGGGGGAAAATCGGAGAGACCCAGTACTTC.

The chain joins TRBV6-1 to TRBJ1-2; 9 bases line up with TRBD1. CDR1 and CDR2 from the germline V gene are MNHNS and SASEGT. The junction had 11 bases not matched to a gene; V was cut back by 6 bases and J by 6 bases. The CDR3 has 15 amino acids. The CDR3 sequence: CASSATPGQGDGYTF. The CDR3 DNA reads as TGTGCCAGCAGCGCAACCCCGGGACAGGGTGATGGCTACACCTTC.

This clonotype came up a few times. The chain uses TRBV21-1 and TRBJ2-1; TRBD1, the table's D call, was not compared with the DNA. TRBV21-1 is tagged as a pseudogene. The CDR3 length is 14 residues. The CDR3 here is CASSKGESSGEQFF. Here the CDR3 DNA reads TGTGCCAGCAGCAAAGGTGAGAGCTCCGGGGAGCAGTTCTTC.

Many counts were recorded for this clonotype. The chain combines TRBV12-3 or TRBV12-4 with TRBJ1-1; tentative D call: TRBD1 (5 bases). Trimming removed 6 bases at V and 5 bases at J, with 7 bases between. This CDR3 is built from 11 residues. In DNA, the CDR3 is TGTGCCAGCAGATCAGGGACTGAAGCTTTCTTT. Residues: CASRSGTEAFF.

This clonotype was counted ten times or more. The V gene is TRBV7-6, the J gene TRBJ2-1; D is undetermined. The germline V gene encodes CDR1 SGHVS and CDR2 FNYEAQ. The germline V and J ends were trimmed by 3 bases and 5 bases, with 11 bases remaining between them. The CDR3 is 14 amino acids. The CDR3 here is CASSFRLGNNEQFF. CDR3 DNA: TGTGCCAGCAGCTTTAGACTTGGGAACAATGAGCAGTTCTTC.